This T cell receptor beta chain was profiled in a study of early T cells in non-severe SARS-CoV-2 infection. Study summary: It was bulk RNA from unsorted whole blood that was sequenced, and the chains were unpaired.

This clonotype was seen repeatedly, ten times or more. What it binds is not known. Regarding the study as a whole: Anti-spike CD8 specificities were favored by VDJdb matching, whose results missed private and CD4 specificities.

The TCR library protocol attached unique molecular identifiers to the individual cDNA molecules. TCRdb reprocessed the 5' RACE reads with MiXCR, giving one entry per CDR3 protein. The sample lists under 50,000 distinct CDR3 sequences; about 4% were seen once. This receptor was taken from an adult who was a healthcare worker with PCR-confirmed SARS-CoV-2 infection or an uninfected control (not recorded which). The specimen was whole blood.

The CDR3 DNA reads TGTGCCAGCAGCGTAGCGGGAGGCCCCGACAATGAGCAGTTCTTC. It specifies CASSVAGGPDNEQFF. This sequence joins TRBV28 and TRBJ2-1, with 10 bases matching TRBD2. Germline V CDR1 and CDR2: MDHEN, SYDVKM. With 6 bases clipped from V and 5 bases from J, the junction kept 7 bases outside the gene matches. The length of the CDR3 is 15 residues.